This T cell receptor beta chain was recovered during a study of CD8 T cells in Susac syndrome. This CDR3 is 15 amino acids long. The V and J ends lost 0 bases and 3 bases respectively, with 12 bases between them. Germline assignment: CDR1 SGHNT and CDR2 YYREEE (reference sequence). Roughly 0.5 to 1 ug RNA was reverse transcribed with random hexamers. immunoSEQ multiplex PCR amplified TCR beta CDR3 across 54 Vbeta, 13 Jbeta. From the immunoSEQ multiplex PCR reads, TCRdb called clonotypes with MiXCR, one entry per CDR3 protein. The sample has about 73,000 distinct CDR3 sequences; about 95% are singletons. Sequencing targeted TCR beta in blood CD8+ and CD4+ T cells. The multiple sclerosis control cohort comprised treatment-naive individuals presenting with stable or active relapsing-remitting disease. Negative isolation yielded CD4+ and CD8+ T cells, and FACS enriched TEMRA cells.

V gene TRBV5-4 combines with J gene TRBJ1-1; D ambiguous. This TCR came from a human donor with multiple sclerosis. Sequencing was done on a sample of CD8+ T cells from PBMCs. CDR3 sequence: CASSLVGIRDTEAFF. The DNA for the CDR3 is TGTGCCAGCAGCTTGGTGGGGATAAGGGACACTGAAGCTTTCTTT.